This entry describes one T cell receptor (beta chain). Its matching antigen is unknown. These data are taken from a study of PD-L1 blockade in urothelial cancer. General study results and limits: In blood at 3 weeks, tumor-associated clones expanded more among patients with durable benefit. Better survival was predicted when blood TCR clonality before treatment fell below the median.

Repertoires were generated with immunoSEQ multiplex PCR, while TCRdb's copy carries only in-frame clones and drops some. Of around 53,000 clones in the sample, around 85% were seen once. Indicated time point: peripheral blood 6 weeks after treatment start. Patients in the study were battling locally advanced or metastatic urothelial carcinoma. Samples spanned pretreatment and treatment, with 1 to 8 time points per patient. This CDR3 contains 14 residues. The V gene's germline CDR1 is SGDLS and CDR2 YYNGEE. V dropped 0 bases and J dropped 5 bases, with 9 bases sitting between them. The specimen was PBMCs, collected around atezolizumab (anti-PD-L1) treatment. V is TRBV9 and J is TRBJ2-1; TRBD2 is a possible D gene (5 bases). The TCR sequence derives from a man aged 45-60 years with urothelial cancer. The CDR3 nucleotides are TGTGCCAGCAGCGTAGTCCCCGGGAACAATGAGCAGTTCTTC. Amino acids: CASSVVPGNNEQFF. The full variable domain, in which reference TRBV9 and TRBJ2-1 provide the parts outside the CDR3, is DSGVTQTPKHLITATGQRVTLRCSPRSGDLSVYWYQQSLDQGLQFLIQYYNGEERAKGNILERFSAQQFPDLHSELNLSSLELGDSALYFCASSVVPGNNEQFFGPGTRLTVL.